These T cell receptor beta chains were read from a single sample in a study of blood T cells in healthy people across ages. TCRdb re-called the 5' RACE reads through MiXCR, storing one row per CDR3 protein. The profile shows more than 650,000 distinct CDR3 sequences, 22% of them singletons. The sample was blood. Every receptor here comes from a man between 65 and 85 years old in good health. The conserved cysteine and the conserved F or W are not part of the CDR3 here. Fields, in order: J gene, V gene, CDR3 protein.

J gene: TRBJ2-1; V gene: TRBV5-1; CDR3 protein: ATWTEYNEQF
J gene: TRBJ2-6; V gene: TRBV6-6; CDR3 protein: ASSKSGANVLT
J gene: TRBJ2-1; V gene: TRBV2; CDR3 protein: ASRFMGQGKTNEQF
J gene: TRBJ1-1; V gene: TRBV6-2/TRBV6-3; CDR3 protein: ASIPDRGRLWSTEAF
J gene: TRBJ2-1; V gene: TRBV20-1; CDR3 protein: SAWGTSGVNEQF
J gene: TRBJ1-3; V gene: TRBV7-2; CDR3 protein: ASSSRTGSGNTIY
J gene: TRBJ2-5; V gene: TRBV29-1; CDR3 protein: SVEQGGQETQY
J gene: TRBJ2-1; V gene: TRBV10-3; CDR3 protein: AISEPNNNEQF
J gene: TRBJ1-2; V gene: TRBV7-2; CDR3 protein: ASSLERDRGYGYT
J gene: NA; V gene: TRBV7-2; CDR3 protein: ASSFRWGLEDEQY
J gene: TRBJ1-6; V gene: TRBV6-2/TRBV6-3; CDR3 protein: ASSYTSPGQANSPLH
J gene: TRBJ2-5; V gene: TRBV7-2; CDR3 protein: ASSKDIKETQY
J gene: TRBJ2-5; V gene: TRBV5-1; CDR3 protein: ASVLALGETQY
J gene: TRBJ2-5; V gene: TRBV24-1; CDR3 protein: ATKDRQETQY
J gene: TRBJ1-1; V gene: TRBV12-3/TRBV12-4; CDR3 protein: ASSLSQYMNTEAF
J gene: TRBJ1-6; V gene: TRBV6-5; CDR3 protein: ASSYSAGHNSPLH
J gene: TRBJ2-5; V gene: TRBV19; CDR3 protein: ASSIPGRVQETQY
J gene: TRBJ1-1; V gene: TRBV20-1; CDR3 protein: SASRAGGGSTEAF
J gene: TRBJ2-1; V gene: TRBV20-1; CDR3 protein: SALAGSAYNGQF
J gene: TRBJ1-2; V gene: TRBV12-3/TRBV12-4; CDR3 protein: ASSNDPYGYT
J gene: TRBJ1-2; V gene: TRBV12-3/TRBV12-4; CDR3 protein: ASSSGSNYGYT
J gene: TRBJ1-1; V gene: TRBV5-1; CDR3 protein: ASSLAGTGGAEAF
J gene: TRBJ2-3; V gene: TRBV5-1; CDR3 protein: ASSPDRGWTDTQY
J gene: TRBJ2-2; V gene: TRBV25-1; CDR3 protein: ATLKGNTGELF
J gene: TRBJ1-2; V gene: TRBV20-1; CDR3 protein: SARDTAQGGYGYT
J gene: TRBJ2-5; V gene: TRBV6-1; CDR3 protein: ASTTISGLQETQY
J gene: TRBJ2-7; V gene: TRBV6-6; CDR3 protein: ASTTGQEYEQY
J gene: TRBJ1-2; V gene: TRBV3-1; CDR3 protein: ASSHTDRGYGYT
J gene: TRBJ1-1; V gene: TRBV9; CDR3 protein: ASSVGGDRGGGEAF
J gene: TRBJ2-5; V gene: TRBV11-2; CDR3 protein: ASSPPGTTEQY
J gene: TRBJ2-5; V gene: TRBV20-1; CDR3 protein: SARGVEIQETQY
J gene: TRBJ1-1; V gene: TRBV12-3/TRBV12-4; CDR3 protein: ASSFPRSAPAEAF
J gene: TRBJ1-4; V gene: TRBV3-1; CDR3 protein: ASRTGYGGLF
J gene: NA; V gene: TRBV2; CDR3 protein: ATRDRGTHEQY
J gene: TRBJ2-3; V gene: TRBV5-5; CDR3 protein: ASSLQGGAGDTQY
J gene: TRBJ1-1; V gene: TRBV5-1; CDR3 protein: ASKSGELSTEAF
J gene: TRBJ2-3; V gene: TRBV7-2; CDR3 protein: ASSLVGTSGGTDTQY
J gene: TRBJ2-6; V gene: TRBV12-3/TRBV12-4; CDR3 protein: ASKRQGASSSGANVLT
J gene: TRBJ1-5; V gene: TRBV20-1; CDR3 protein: SARMGGLDQPQH
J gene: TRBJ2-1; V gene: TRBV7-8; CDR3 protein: ASSLGLLGPYDEQF
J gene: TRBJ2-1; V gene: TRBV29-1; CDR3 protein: SVASGRAGNEQF
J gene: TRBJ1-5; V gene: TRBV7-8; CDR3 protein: ASSFGSSRNQPQH
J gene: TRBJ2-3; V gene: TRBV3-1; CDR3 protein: ASSQDVLGGTDTQY
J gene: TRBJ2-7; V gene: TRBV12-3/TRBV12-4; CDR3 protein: ASRPSGSSPYEQY
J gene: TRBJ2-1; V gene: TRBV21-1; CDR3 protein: ASNMMSGSGPYNEQF
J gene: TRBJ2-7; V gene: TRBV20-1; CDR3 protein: SAHWYEQY
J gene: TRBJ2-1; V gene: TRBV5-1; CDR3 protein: ASSPGQTYNEQF
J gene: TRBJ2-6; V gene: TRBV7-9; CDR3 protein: ASSSVGLYIFSGANVLT
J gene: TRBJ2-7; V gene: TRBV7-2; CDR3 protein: ASSIFSGGESYEQY
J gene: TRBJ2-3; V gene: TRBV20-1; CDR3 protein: SALGVADTQY
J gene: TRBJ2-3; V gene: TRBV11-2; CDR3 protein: ASSLGLAGSSLDTQY
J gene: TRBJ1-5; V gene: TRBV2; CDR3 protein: ASSGQINQPQH
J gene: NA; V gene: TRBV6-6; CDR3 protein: ASRTGTSQGYYEQY
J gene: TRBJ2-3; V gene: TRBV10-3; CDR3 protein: ASTSLDTQY
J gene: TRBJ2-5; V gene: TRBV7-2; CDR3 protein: ASSPLAGPRSQETQY
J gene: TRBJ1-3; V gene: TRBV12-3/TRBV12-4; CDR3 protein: ASRIAVENTIY
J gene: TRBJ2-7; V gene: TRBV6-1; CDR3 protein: VSSPTQGAYEQY
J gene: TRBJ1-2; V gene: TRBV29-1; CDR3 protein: SVDSGSGYT
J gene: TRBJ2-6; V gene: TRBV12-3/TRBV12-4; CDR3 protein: ASSLGRDVLT